This TCR beta chain was documented in a study of cytomegalovirus exposure and HLA in healthy donors. Overall study: Samples from HLA-typed donors yielded 65 million to 90 million unique TCRs in an early data release.

Findings and limits, study-wide: Among TCR beta chains of equal frequency, HLA-associated ones were more clonally expanded in a later analysis. When analyzed later, a missense DCLRE1C variant was found to be linked to TCR beta V- and J-gene trimming.

Germline-derived CDR1 and CDR2 are SQVTM and ANQGSEA. Trimming pared 3 bases from V and 4 bases from J, leaving 14 bases between. This CDR3 region has 14 residues. The PCR contained 60 Vbeta and 13 Jbeta primers. Measured with immunoSEQ multiplex PCR; TCRdb has only the in-frame clones, and not every one. The data contain about 140,000 clones, about 70% of them singletons. Remarks on this clone: Its antigen is as yet unknown.

The chain uses TRBV29-1 and TRBJ2-3, with D possibly being TRBD2 (5 bases). This sequence originates from a male donor in good health and CMV-seronegative. Sequencing used PBMCs. CDR3 DNA: TGCAGCGTTGACCCTCTCATGGAGGCAGATACGCAGTATTTT. Translating it yields CSVDPLMEADTQYF.